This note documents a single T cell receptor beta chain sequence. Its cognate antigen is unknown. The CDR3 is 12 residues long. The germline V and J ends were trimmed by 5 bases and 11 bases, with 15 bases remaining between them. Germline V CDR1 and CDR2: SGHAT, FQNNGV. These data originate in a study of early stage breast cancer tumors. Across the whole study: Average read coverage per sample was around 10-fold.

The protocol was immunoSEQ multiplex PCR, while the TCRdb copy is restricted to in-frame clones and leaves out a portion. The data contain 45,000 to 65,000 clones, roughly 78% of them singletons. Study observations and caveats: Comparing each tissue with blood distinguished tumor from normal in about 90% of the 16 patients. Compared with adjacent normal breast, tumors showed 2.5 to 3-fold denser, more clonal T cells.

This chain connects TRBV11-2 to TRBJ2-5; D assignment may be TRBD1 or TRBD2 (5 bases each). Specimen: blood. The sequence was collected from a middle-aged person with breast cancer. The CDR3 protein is CASSPKRGEQYF. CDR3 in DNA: TGTGCCAGCAGCCCAAAGAGAGGGGAGCAGTACTTC. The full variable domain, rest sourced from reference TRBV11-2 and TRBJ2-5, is EAGVAQSPRYKIIEKRQSVAFWCNPISGHATLYWYQQILGQGPKLLIQFQNNGVVDDSQLPKDRFSAERLKGVDSTLKIQPAKLEDSAVYLCASSPKRGEQYFGPGTRLLVL.